Given below is one T cell receptor beta chain in context. No antigen is known for it. The entry originates in a study of cytomegalovirus exposure and HLA in healthy donors. Overall study: A preliminary data release comprised tens of millions of unique TCRs obtained from HLA-typed donors. General study points: Cytomegalovirus status was reportedly diagnosed by the classifier with high specificity and sensitivity.

The primer mix had 60 Vbeta and 13 Jbeta primers. Sequenced by immunoSEQ multiplex PCR; TCRdb stores in-frame clones only, minus some. The sample gives roughly 200,000 clones, 65% to 90% of which show up once; about 2.5% is in the top ten. Donors were nominally healthy when sampled, though unrecorded immune exposures were likely. This CDR3 is built from 15 residues. The germline V gene has CDR1 MNHEY and CDR2 SMNVEV (reference sequence). Trimming removed 0 bases at V and 6 bases at J, with 11 bases between. V is TRBV27 and J is TRBJ2-2; no definite D call. The origin of this receptor is a woman in her forties or fifties in good health and CMV-seronegative. Sequenced input: PBMCs. CDR3 region: CASSLSQVIPGELFF. DNA of the CDR3: TGTGCCAGCAGTTTATCCCAGGTGATACCCGGGGAGCTGTTTTTT.